What follows are 18 T cell receptor beta chains derived from one specimen sequenced in a study of CD8 T cells in ankylosing spondylitis. Overall study results and limits: A TCR beta motif of about 8 highly homologous variants seemed to mark ankylosing spondylitis blood.

Their specific antigens are unknown. MiXCR, applied by TCRdb to the 5' RACE reads, yields one record per CDR3 protein. The sample includes about 800,000 distinct CDR3 sequences, over 9.5% seen only once; the top ten take about 0.49%. The specimen was blood, either unsorted or a sorted T cell fraction (not recorded which). The origin of the receptors is a male donor with ankylosing spondylitis.

V gene TRBV27 combines with J gene TRBJ1-2, with TRBD1 as a possible D gene (5 bases). Germline loops: CDR1 MNHEY, CDR2 SMNVEV (reference sequence). This CDR3 has 13 amino acids. Trimming removed 3 bases from V and 6 bases from J, with 11 bases in between. In nucleotides, the CDR3 is TGTGCCAGCAGTTTGGGGGTGGCTAATGGCTACACCTTC. Translating gives CASSLGVANGYTF.

The J gene is TRBJ2-6, the V gene TRBV7-2; no firm D call. Germline CDR1 reads SGHTA; CDR2 reads FQGNSA. V shed 5 bases and J shed 13 bases, with 9 bases lying between them. The CDR3 has 11 residues. Here the CDR3 reads CASSPVGVLTF. The CDR3 DNA follows: TGTGCCAGCAGCCCCGTCGGGGTCCTGACTTTC.

The chain links TRBV4-3 to TRBJ2-1; D is possibly TRBD1 (5 bases). The length of the CDR3 is 14 residues. Germline values: CDR1 LGHNA, CDR2 YSLEER. V lost 0 bases and J 12 bases, leaving 15 bases between the germline ends. The CDR3 is CASSQDRVGLRQFF. In nucleotides, the CDR3 is TGCGCCAGCAGCCAAGATCGGGTGGGGCTGCGGCAGTTCTTC.

A remark on this clonotype: This could be a read error, since a much larger clone is one nucleotide away. The CDR3 does not end in the conserved phenylalanine or tryptophan, so this is likely a read error. The chain carries TRBV29-1 and TRBJ2-1; 14 nucleotides align to TRBD2. Germline V gives CDR1 SQVTM, CDR2 ANQGSEA. CDR3 length: 17 residues. Unmatched junction bases numbered 7, after V lost 6 bases and J lost 0 bases. Here the CDR3 DNA reads TGCAGCGTCGGCGGACTAGCGGGGGGCCCCTCCTACAATGAGCAGTTCTAC. Its translation is CSVGGLAGGPSYNEQFY.

The chain couples TRBV11-2 to TRBJ2-7; 9 bases agree with TRBD2. Looked up from germline, CDR1 is SGHAT and CDR2 is FQNNGV. CDR3 size: 18 residues. V dropped 3 bases and J dropped 0; count of bases not matched to a gene: 12. This CDR3 reads CASSFELTLAGFSYEQYF. In DNA form, the CDR3 reads TGTGCCAGCAGCTTTGAGCTAACACTAGCGGGCTTCTCCTACGAGCAGTACTTC.

The chain couples TRBV10-3 to TRBJ2-1, with 10 bases identical to TRBD2. Trimming took 6 bases from V and 6 from J; bases not matched to a gene: 14. This CDR3 comprises 17 residues. CDR1 is ENHRY, CDR2 SYGVKD, per germline. CDR3 sequence: CAISSPLGASGSNEQFF. CDR3 nucleotide sequence: TGTGCCATCAGCTCACCCCTAGGGGCTAGCGGGAGCAATGAGCAGTTCTTC.

V and J are TRBV5-1 and TRBJ2-7, with D perhaps matching TRBD1 (5 bases). The CDR3 is 13 residues long. The V gene's germline CDR1 is SGHRS and CDR2 YFSETQ. The ends were cut back, 1 base at V and 5 bases at J, with 10 bases in the middle. This CDR3 is CASSLSRVHEQYF. Written as DNA, the CDR3 is TGCGCCAGCAGCTTGTCCAGGGTCCACGAGCAGTACTTC.

This clonotype occurred a few times. This sequence joins TRBV20-1 and TRBJ2-3; 8 positions agree with TRBD2. Trimming took 2 bases from V and 5 from J; bases not matched to a gene: 12. Germline CDR1 DFQATT, CDR2 SNEGSKA (reference sequence). This CDR3 is built from 16 residues. The CDR3 is CSARSITSGTGDTQYF. The CDR3, as DNA: TGCAGTGCTAGAAGTATTACTAGCGGAACCGGAGATACGCAGTATTTT.

This clonotype was seen more than once but under ten times. The chain uses TRBV5-1 and TRBJ1-1; D remains unclear. The CDR3 loop spans 13 amino acids. V was shortened by 0 bases and J by 7 bases, with 10 bases between the two germline ends. Germline CDR1 and CDR2: SGHRS and YFSETQ. CDR3 amino acids: CASSLDIEFEAFF. The DNA of the CDR3 is TGCGCCAGCAGCTTGGACATTGAATTTGAAGCTTTCTTT.

This chain joins TRBV4-3 and TRBJ2-2; no clear D gene. This CDR3 has 11 residues. Germline CDR1 and CDR2: LGHNA and YSLEER. V was clipped by 0 bases and J by 8 bases, with 1 base between them. CDR3 loop: CASSQEGELFF. The CDR3 region has the DNA TGCGCCAGCAGCCAAGAAGGGGAGCTGTTTTTT.

The chain has TRBV20-1 and TRBJ2-4, with 7 bases lining up with TRBD1. CDR1 and CDR2 (germline): DFQATT, SNEGSKA (reference sequence). Trimming at V came to 6 bases and at J to 8 bases, leaving 10 bases not matched to a gene. The CDR3 covers 13 residues. The CDR3 is CSANNRGRDIQYF. For the CDR3, the DNA is TGCAGTGCCAATAACAGGGGTCGGGACATTCAGTACTTC.

This chain uses TRBV29-1 with TRBJ2-5, with D perhaps given as TRBD1 or TRBD2 (6 bases each). Germline CDR1 and CDR2: SQVTM and ANQGSEA. V was shortened by 4 bases and J by 2 bases, with 11 bases between the two germline ends. The CDR3 extends over 13 amino acids. The CDR3: CSVVGGPQETQYF. Written as DNA, the CDR3 is TGCAGCGTTGTGGGGGGCCCTCAAGAGACCCAGTACTTC. Complete variable domain (other parts from reference TRBV29-1 and TRBJ2-5): SAVISQKPSRDICQRGTSLTIQCQVDSQVTMMFWYRQQPGQSLTLIATANQGSEATYESGFVIDKFPISRPNLTFSTLTVSNMSPEDSSIYLCSVVGGPQETQYFGPGTRLLVL.

This rearrangement joins TRBV20-1 to TRBJ2-2, with D perhaps TRBD1 or TRBD2 (5 bases each). The germline V and J ends were trimmed by 4 bases and 4 bases, with 10 bases remaining between them. The CDR3 spans 13 residues. Germline values: CDR1 DFQATT, CDR2 SNEGSKA (reference sequence). The CDR3 sequence is CSAITGGTGELFF. The CDR3 DNA follows: TGCAGTGCTATCACAGGAGGCACCGGGGAGCTGTTTTTT.

This clonotype was seen only a few times. The CDR3 region has the DNA TGTGCCAGCTCACCAACCCCCGGGACAGACTATGGCTACACCTTC. As protein: CASSPTPGTDYGYTF. The chain is built from TRBV18 and TRBJ1-2; 7 nucleotides line up with TRBD1. The trim removed 2 bases at V and 3 bases at J, leaving 6 bases unmatched. Germline V gives CDR1 KGHSH, CDR2 LQKENI. The CDR3 covers 15 residues. Full variable domain (rest looked up from reference TRBV18 and TRBJ1-2): NAGVMQNPRHLVRRRGQEARLRCSPMKGHSHVYWYRQLPEEGLKFMVYLQKENIIDESGMPKERFSAEFPKEGPSILRIQQVVRGDSAAYFCASSPTPGTDYGYTFGSGTRLTVV.

The rearrangement joins TRBV20-1 to TRBJ1-1, with 7 bases matching TRBD1. This CDR3 spans 14 amino acids. V lost 0 bases to trimming and J lost 11 bases; unmatched junction nucleotides: 12. Germline loops: CDR1 DFQATT, CDR2 SNEGSKA (reference sequence). The CDR3: CSARDLGTVESAFF. The CDR3 bases are TGCAGTGCTAGAGATCTCGGGACAGTAGAATCGGCTTTCTTT.

This clonotype was seen only a few times. V gene TRBV5-1 combines with J gene TRBJ2-3, with 7 bases identical to TRBD1. Germline V gene data show CDR1 as SGHRS and CDR2 as YFSETQ. V lost 6 bases to trimming and J lost 1 base; unmatched junction nucleotides: 8. This CDR3 spans 15 amino acids. CDR3 bases: TGCGCCAGCACCCAGGACAGGTACGGCACAGATACGCAGTATTTT. Residues: CASTQDRYGTDTQYF.

There are a few counts of this clonotype. CDR3 region: CASSQHSDPVNTEAFF. For the CDR3, the DNA is TGCGCCAGCAGCCAACATAGCGACCCGGTGAACACTGAAGCTTTCTTT. The chain couples TRBV4-3 to TRBJ1-1; no reliable D call. The CDR3 extends over 16 amino acids. The ends were cut back, 2 bases at V and 0 bases at J, with 13 bases in the middle. CDR1 is LGHNA, CDR2 YSLEER, per germline.

This clonotype was detected only a few times. V and J are TRBV5-1 and TRBJ2-1; D gene unclear. The CDR3 runs to 15 residues. Per germline, CDR1 SGHRS and CDR2 YFSETQ. The V end lost 4 bases, the J end lost 2 bases, and 13 bases lay between the germline ends. CDR3 loop: CASSAVTPTYNEQFF. The CDR3 coding sequence is TGCGCCAGCAGCGCCGTCACTCCAACCTACAATGAGCAGTTCTTC.